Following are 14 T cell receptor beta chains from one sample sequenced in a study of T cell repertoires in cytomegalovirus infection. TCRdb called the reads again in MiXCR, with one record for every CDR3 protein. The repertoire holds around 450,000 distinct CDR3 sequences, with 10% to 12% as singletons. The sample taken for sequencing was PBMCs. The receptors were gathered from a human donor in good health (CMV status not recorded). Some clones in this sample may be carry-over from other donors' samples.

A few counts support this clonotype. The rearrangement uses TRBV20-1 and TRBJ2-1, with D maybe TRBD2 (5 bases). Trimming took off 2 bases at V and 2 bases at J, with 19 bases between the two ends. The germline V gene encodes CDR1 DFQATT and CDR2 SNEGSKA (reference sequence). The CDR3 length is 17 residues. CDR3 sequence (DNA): TGCAGTGCTAGATATGGGTCTGGGAGCCTAGCCTACAATGAGCAGTTCTTC. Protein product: CSARYGSGSLAYNEQFF.

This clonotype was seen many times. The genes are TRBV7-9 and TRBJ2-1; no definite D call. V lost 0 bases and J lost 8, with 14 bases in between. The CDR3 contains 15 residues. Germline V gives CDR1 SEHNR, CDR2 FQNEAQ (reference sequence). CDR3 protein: CASSLARLSGHEQFF. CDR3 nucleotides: TGTGCCAGCAGCTTAGCCCGGTTGTCCGGTCATGAGCAGTTCTTC. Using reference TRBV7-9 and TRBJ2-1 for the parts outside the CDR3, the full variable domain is DTGVSQNPRHKITKRGQNVTFRCDPISEHNRLYWYRQTLGQGPEFLTYFQNEAQLEKSRLLSDRFSAERPKGSFSTLEIQRTEQGDSAMYLCASSLARLSGHEQFFGPGTRLTVL.

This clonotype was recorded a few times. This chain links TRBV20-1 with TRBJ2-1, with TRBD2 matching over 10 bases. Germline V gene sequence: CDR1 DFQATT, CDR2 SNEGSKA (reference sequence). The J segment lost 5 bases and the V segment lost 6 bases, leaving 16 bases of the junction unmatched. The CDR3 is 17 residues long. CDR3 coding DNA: TGCAGTGCCGCCTCTTCCGGACTAGCGGTTTTGGACAATGAGCAGTTCTTC. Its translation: CSAASSGLAVLDNEQFF.

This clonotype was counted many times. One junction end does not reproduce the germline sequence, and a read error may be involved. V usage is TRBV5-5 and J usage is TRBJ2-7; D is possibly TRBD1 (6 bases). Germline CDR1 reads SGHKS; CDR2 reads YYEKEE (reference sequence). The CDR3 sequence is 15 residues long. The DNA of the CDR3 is TGTGCCAGCAGCTTAAGGGGGAACGTAGGAGATGAGCGGTACTTC. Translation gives CASSLRGNVGDERYF.

In DNA, the CDR3 is TGCGCCAGCAGCTTTGCGTGGGCAGGGTCGAACACCGGGGAGCTGTTTTTT. Translation gives CASSFAWAGSNTGELFF. The chain combines TRBV5-1 with TRBJ2-2; perhaps TRBD1 as D (5 bases). Germline V CDR1 and CDR2: SGHRS, YFSETQ. Trimming removed 2 bases at V and 0 bases at J, with 14 bases between. The CDR3 runs to 17 residues.

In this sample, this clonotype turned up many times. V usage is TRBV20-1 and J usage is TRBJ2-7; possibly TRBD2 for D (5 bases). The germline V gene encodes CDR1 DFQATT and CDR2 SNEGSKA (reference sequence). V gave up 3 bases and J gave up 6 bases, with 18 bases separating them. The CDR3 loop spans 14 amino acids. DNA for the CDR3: TGCAGTGCTAGCCCCCCCATTGGTCGGGGCGAGCAGTACTTC. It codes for CSASPPIGRGEQYF.

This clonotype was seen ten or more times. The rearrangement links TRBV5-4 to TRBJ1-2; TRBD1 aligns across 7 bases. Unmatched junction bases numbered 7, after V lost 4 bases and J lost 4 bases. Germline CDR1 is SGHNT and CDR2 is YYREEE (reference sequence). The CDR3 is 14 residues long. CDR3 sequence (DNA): TGTGCCAGCAGCGTCGGGACAGCCATCTATGGCTACACCTTC. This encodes CASSVGTAIYGYTF. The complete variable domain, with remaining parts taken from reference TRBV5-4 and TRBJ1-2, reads ETGVTQSPTHLIKTRGQQVTLRCSSQSGHNTVSWYQQALGQGPQFIFQYYREEENGRGNFPPRFSGLQFPNYSSELNVNALELDDSALYLCASSVGTAIYGYTFGSGTRLTVV.

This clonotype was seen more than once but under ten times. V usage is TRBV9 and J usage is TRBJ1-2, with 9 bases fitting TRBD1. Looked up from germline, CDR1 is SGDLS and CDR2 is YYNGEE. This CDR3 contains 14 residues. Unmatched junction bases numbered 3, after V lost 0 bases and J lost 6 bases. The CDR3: CASSVVGQGNGYTF. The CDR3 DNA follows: TGTGCCAGCAGCGTAGTGGGACAGGGAAATGGCTACACCTTC.

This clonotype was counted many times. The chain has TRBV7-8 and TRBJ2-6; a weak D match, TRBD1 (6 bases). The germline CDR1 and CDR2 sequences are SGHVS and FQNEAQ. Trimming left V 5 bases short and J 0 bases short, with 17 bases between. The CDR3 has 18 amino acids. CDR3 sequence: CASSQGSQWVSGANVLTF. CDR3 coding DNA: TGTGCCAGCAGCCAGGGGAGCCAGTGGGTCTCTGGGGCCAACGTCCTGACTTTC.

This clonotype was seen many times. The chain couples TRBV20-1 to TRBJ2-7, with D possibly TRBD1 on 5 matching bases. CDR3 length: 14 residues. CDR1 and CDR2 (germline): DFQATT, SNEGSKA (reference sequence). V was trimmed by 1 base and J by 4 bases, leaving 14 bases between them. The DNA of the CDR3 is TGCAGTGCTAGAGGGCCGTTTCAGGGTTACGAGCAGTACTTC. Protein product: CSARGPFQGYEQYF.

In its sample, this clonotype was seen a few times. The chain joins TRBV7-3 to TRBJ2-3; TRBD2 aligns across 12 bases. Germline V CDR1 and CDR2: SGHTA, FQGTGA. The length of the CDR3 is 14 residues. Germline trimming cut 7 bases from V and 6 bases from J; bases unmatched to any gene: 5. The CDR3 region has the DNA TGTGCCAGCAACCAGGGGACTAGCGGGGATACGCAGTATTTT. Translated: CASNQGTSGDTQYF.

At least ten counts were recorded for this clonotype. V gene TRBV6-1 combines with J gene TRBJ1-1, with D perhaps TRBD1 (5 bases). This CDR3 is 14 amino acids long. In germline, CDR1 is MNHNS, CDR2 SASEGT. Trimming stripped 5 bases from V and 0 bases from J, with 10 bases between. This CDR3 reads CASSRGLMNTEAFF. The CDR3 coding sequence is TGTGCCAGCAGTAGGGGCCTGATGAACACTGAAGCTTTCTTT.

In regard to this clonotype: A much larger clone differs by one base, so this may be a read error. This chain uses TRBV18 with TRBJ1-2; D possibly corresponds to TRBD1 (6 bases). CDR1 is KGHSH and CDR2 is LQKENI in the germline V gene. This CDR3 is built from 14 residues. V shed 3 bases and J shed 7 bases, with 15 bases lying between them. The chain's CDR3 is CASSPVGAFGGYTF. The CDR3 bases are TGTGCCAGCTCACCGGTGGGGGCTTTTGGTGGCTACACCTTC.

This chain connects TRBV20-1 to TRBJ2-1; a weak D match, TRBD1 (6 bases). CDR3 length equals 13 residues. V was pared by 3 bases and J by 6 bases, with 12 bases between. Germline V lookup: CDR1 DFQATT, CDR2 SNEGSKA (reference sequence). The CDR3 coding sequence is TGCAGTGCTAGGTTGCTAGGGGGCAATGAGCAGTTCTTC. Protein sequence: CSARLLGGNEQFF.